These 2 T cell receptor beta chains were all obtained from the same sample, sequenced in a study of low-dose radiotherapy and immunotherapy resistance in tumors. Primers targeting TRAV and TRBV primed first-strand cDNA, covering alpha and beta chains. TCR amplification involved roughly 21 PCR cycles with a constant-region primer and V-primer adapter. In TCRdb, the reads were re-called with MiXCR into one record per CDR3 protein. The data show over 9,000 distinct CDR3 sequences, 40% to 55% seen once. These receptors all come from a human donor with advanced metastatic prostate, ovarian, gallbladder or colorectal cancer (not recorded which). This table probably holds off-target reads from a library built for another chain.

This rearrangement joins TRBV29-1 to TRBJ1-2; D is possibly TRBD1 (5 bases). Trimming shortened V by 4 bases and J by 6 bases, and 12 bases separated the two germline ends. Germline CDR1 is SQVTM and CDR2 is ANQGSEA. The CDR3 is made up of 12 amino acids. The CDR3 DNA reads TGCAGCGTTGTCGGACACCTAGATGGCTACACCTTC. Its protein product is CSVVGHLDGYTF.

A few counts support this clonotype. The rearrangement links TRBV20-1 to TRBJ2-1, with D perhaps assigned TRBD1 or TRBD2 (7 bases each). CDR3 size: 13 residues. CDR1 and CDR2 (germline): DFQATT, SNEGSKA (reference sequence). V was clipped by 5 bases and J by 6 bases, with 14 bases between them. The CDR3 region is CSAQGGGRNEQFF. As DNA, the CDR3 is TGCAGTGCTCAGGGGGGGGGACGCAATGAGCAGTTCTTC.